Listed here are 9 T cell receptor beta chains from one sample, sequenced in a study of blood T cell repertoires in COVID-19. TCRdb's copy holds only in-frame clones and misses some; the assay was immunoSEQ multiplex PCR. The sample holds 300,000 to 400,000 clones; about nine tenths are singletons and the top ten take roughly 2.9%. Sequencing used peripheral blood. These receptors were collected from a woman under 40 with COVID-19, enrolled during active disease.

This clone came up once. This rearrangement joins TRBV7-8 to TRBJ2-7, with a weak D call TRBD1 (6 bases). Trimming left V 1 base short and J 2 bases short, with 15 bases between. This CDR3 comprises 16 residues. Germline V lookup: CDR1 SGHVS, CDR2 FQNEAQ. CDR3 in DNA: TGTGCCAGCAGCTTAGTCCGGGGTGGGGGCCCCTACGAGCAGTACTTC. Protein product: CASSLVRGGGPYEQYF.

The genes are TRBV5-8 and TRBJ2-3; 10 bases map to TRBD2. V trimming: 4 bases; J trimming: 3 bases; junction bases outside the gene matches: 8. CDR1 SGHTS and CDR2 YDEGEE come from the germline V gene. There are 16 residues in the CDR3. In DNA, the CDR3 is TGTGCCAGCAGCACCTACATAGCGGGAGGTACAGATACGCAGTATTTT. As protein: CASSTYIAGGTDTQYF.

CDR3 loop: CASSPTGGVNEQYF. Here the CDR3 DNA reads TGTGCCAGCAGCCCCACGGGTGGTGTCAACGAGCAGTACTTC. The chain is built from TRBV3-1 (or the pseudogene TRBV3-2) and TRBJ2-7; unclear D gene. Trimming left V 4 bases short and J 5 bases short, with 15 bases between. The CDR3 loop spans 14 amino acids. CDR1 and CDR2 from the germline V gene are LGHDT and YNNKEL (reference sequence).

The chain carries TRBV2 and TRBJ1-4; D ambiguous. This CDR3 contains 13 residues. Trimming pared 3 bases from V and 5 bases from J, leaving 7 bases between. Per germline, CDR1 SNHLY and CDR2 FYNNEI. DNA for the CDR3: TGTGCCAGCAGTGAGTTACAGAATGAAAAACTGTTTTTT. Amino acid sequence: CASSELQNEKLFF. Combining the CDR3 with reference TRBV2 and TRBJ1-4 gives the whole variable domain EPEVTQTPSHQVTQMGQEVILRCVPISNHLYFYWYRQILGQKVEFLVSFYNNEISEKSEIFDDQFSVERPDGSNFTLKIRSTKLEDSAMYFCASSELQNEKLFFGSGTQLSVL.

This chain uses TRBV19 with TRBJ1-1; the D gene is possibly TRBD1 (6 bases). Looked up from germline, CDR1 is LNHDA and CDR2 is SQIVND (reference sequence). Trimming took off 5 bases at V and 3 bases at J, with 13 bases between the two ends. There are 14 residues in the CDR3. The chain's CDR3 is CASSARGHDTEAFF. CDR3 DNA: TGTGCCAGTAGTGCCAGGGGACACGACACTGAAGCTTTCTTT.

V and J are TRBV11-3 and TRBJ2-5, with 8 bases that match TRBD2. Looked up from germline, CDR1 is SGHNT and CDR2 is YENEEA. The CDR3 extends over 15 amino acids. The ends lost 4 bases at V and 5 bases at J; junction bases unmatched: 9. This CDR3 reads CASSSGGTSGETQYF. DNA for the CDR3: TGTGCCAGCAGCTCGGGGGGGACTAGTGGGGAGACCCAGTACTTC.

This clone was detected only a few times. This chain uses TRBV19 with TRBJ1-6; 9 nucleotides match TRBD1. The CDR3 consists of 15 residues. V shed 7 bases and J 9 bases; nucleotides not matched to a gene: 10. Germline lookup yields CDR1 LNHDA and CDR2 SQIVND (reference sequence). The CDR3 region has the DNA TGTGCCAGTACCCCCGGGACAGGGAATGTTTCACCCCTCCACTTT. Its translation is CASTPGTGNVSPLHF.

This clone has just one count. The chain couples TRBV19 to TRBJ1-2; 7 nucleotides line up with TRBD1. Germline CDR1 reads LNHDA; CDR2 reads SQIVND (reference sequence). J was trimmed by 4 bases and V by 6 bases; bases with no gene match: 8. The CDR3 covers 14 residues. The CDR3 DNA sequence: TGTGCCAGTAGACAGACAGGGATCGGCTATGGCTACACCTTC. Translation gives CASRQTGIGYGYTF.

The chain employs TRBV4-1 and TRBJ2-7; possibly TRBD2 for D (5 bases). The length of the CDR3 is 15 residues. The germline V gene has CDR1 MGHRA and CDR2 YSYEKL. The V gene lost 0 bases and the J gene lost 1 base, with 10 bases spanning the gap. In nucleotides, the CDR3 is TGCGCCAGCAGCCAAGACCACGGGATGTCCTACGAGCAGTACTTC. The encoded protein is CASSQDHGMSYEQYF.